The rows below give T cell receptor beta chains drawn from one sample of a study of response to subunit inactivated influenza vaccine. TCRdb processed the RT-PCR reads anew with MiXCR; each CDR3 protein has one entry. The sample lists about 570,000 distinct CDR3 sequences, around 11% occurring once. Another study also made use of these data, one on T cells expressing NK-cell markers.

The sequencing used PBMCs from blood, collected on the day of vaccination. The receptors were gathered from a man aged 50-60 years who received an inactivated influenza vaccine. CDR3s include the opening cysteine and the closing phenylalanine or tryptophan. The D gene is left open where the match is weak. Size tells how often a clone was seen (once, few, many) or the class of an expanded clone, and some rows leave it out.

J,D,size,V,CDR3,DNA
TRBJ2-5,TRBD2,.,TRBV29-1,CSVDTSGRAGETQYF,TGCAGCGTTGACACTAGCGGGAGGGCCGGAGAGACCCAGTACTTC
TRBJ2-7,TRBD2,.,TRBV7-2,CASSHLTSGGYEQYF,TGTGCCAGCAGCCACCTGACTAGCGGGGGATACGAGCAGTACTTC
TRBJ2-3,.,few,TRBV30,CAWSTGSTDTQYF,TGTGCCTGGAGTACCGGAAGCACAGATACGCAGTATTTT
TRBJ2-6,TRBD1,few,TRBV7-3,CASSLRDRRANVLTF,TGTGCCAGCAGCTTAAGGGACAGGCGGGCCAACGTCCTGACTTTC
TRBJ2-7,TRBD2,.,TRBV6-1,CASTFGTSGINEQYF,TGTGCCAGCACCTTTGGGACTAGCGGGATCAACGAGCAGTACTTC
TRBJ1-1,.,.,TRBV10-3,CAISAGGVGTEAFF,TGTGCCATCAGTGCAGGAGGGGTGGGAACTGAAGCTTTCTTT
TRBJ2-6,.,few,TRBV4-1,CASSRFHTAIPSGANVLTF,TGCGCCAGCAGCCGCTTCCACACGGCGATACCCTCTGGGGCCAACGTCCTGACTTTC
TRBJ1-5,.,few,TRBV28,CASSTTTHQPQHF,TGTGCCAGCAGTACCACGACCCATCAGCCCCAGCATTTT
TRBJ2-1,TRBD2,.,TRBV6-2/TRBV6-3,CASSYAGLAEHNEQFF,TGTGCCAGCAGTTACGCTGGACTAGCGGAGCACAATGAGCAGTTCTTC
TRBJ1-2,TRBD1,.,TRBV6-5,CASSLAKGQGYTF,TGTGCCAGCAGTTTAGCGAAGGGACAGGGCTACACCTTC
TRBJ2-3,.,.,TRBV20-1,CSASRDSSTDTQYF,TGCAGTGCTAGCAGGGACTCTAGCACAGATACGCAGTATTTT
TRBJ2-2,.,few,TRBV5-1,CASSLSPRTGELFF,TGCGCCAGCAGCTTGTCCCCCAGGACCGGGGAGCTGTTTTTT
TRBJ2-2,.,many,TRBV28,CASSLGQSFGTGELFF,TGTGCCAGCAGTCTGGGACAATCCTTCGGCACCGGGGAGCTGTTTTTT
TRBJ2-2,.,.,TRBV20-1,CSARIHLNTGELFF,TGCAGTGCTAGAATCCACCTGAACACCGGGGAGCTGTTTTTT
TRBJ2-6,.,once,TRBV20-1,CSARPFEGSGANVLTF,TGCAGTGCTAGACCGTTTGAGGGCTCTGGGGCCAACGTCCTGACTTTC
TRBJ2-1,.,.,TRBV12-3/TRBV12-4,CASRGTPYGNEQFF,TGTGCCAGCAGGGGGACCCCTTATGGAAATGAGCAGTTCTTC
TRBJ2-3,.,few,TRBV5-1,CASSITGGPTQYF,TGCGCCAGCAGCATAACGGGCGGGCCGACGCAGTATTTT
TRBJ1-6,TRBD1,.,TRBV4-1,CASSQGPTGRVTPLHF,TGCGCCAGCAGCCAAGGTCCGACAGGGAGGGTCACACCCCTCCACTTT
TRBJ2-7,TRBD1,few,TRBV4-3,CASSYVRDRFYEQYF,TGCGCCAGCAGTTACGTCCGGGACAGATTCTACGAGCAGTACTTC
TRBJ2-5,TRBD1,.,TRBV24-1,CATSDAGQGRETQYF,TGTGCCACCAGTGATGCGGGACAGGGGAGGGAGACCCAGTACTTC
TRBJ2-2,.,many,TRBV12-3/TRBV12-4,CASSFWRGFNTGELFF,TGTGCCAGCAGTTTTTGGAGGGGCTTCAACACCGGGGAGCTGTTTTTT
TRBJ2-7,TRBD1,few,TRBV12-3/TRBV12-4,CASREDRGALYEQYF,TGTGCCAGCAGGGAAGACAGGGGGGCCCTCTACGAGCAGTACTTC